This TCR beta chain was sequenced for a study of blood T cell repertoires in COVID-19. The wider study: PBMCs, B-cell-depleted T cells, or T cells were the source of the cDNA or gDNA that made up the material.

Produced via immunoSEQ multiplex PCR; TCRdb's table is partial and in-frame only. This table has some 190,000 clones, around 85% appearing once. This sequence originates from a woman between 55 and 75 years old with acute or convalescent COVID-19. Material for sequencing was peripheral blood.

The CDR3 region has the DNA TGTGCCATCAGTGAAAGGACTAGCGGGGGCAATGAGCAGTTCTTC. This sequence encodes CAISERTSGGNEQFF. The chain has TRBV10-3 and TRBJ2-1, with 13 positions matching TRBD2. Germline CDR1 ENHRY, CDR2 SYGVKD. The CDR3 sequence is 15 residues long. Trimming at V came to 3 bases and at J to 6 bases, leaving 2 bases not matched to a gene.